The 31 T cell receptor beta chains in this list originate from one sample, sequenced in a study of patients and donors after allogeneic stem cell transplantation. TCRdb re-called the RT-PCR reads through MiXCR, storing one row per CDR3 protein. Of about 100,000 distinct CDR3 sequences in the sample, 35% to 45% are singletons; the top ten hold about 27%. Material: blood, either unsorted or a sorted T cell fraction (not recorded which). The receptors come from a human donor who was either an allogeneic HSCT recipient or a stem cell or donor lymphocyte infusion donor (not recorded which). It is not recorded whose cells these are; they may come from a transplant donor.

The V and J genes are TRBV5-8 and TRBJ2-7; D gene ambiguous. The germline gives CDR1 SGHTS, CDR2 YDEGEE. Trimming stripped 0 bases from V and 2 bases from J, with 6 bases between. The CDR3 spans 13 residues. Here the CDR3 DNA reads TGTGCCAGCAGCTTGGAATATACCTACGAGCAGTACTTC. This gives the protein CASSLEYTYEQYF.

This clonotype was detected only a few times. V and J are TRBV28 and TRBJ2-1; D may correspond to TRBD1 or TRBD2 (5 bases each). Germline V gives CDR1 MDHEN, CDR2 SYDVKM. The CDR3 covers 12 residues. V gave up 2 bases and J gave up 10 bases, with 9 bases separating them. As DNA, the CDR3 is TGTGCCAGCAGTTTAGGGGGTCTCGAGCAGTTCTTC. Translated: CASSLGGLEQFF.

This chain connects TRBV2 to TRBJ2-7; the D is unclear. V was pared by 4 bases and J by 7 bases, with 11 bases between. The CDR3 covers 12 residues. Germline lookup yields CDR1 SNHLY and CDR2 FYNNEI. For the CDR3, the DNA is TGTGCCAGCAGTGCGGCCCGAGTGGAGCAGTACTTC. This encodes CASSAARVEQYF.

This clonotype has at least ten counts. This chain uses TRBV5-1 with TRBJ1-1; D gene uncertain. V was pared by 3 bases and J by 3 bases, with 12 bases between. The CDR3 is made up of 14 amino acids. CDR1 and CDR2 from the germline V gene are SGHRS and YFSETQ. The CDR3 coding sequence is TGCGCCAGCAGCTGGGGAAAAGTGGACACTGAAGCTTTCTTT. Its translation: CASSWGKVDTEAFF.

The rearrangement joins TRBV4-3 to TRBJ1-2; D uncertain. Germline V gene sequence: CDR1 LGHNA, CDR2 YSLEER. V gave up 1 base and J gave up 5 bases, with 2 bases separating them. The CDR3 has 11 residues. This CDR3 is CASSQGYGYTF. In DNA form, the CDR3 reads TGCGCCAGCAGCCAAGGTTATGGCTACACCTTC.

The rearrangement joins TRBV6-1 to TRBJ1-2, with D perhaps TRBD1 (5 bases). Germline assignment: CDR1 MNHNS and CDR2 SASEGT. The CDR3 covers 15 residues. Trimming shortened V by 7 bases and J by 2 bases, and 17 bases separated the two germline ends. CDR3 coding DNA: TGTGCCAGCACAAGAAACTCCGGGGGGAACTATGGCTACACCTTC. Translation gives CASTRNSGGNYGYTF.

The chain couples TRBV7-2 to TRBJ2-3, with D possibly matching TRBD2 (6 bases). V dropped 2 bases and J dropped 6 bases, with 12 bases sitting between them. This CDR3 comprises 14 residues. Per germline, CDR1 SGHTA and CDR2 FQGNSA. The CDR3 bases are TGTGCCAGCAGCTTAAGACTAGTTGCCGATACGCAGTATTTT. Translated, it gives CASSLRLVADTQYF.

The J gene is TRBJ1-3, the V gene TRBV4-3; no clear D gene. Germline values: CDR1 LGHNA, CDR2 YSLEER. The V gene lost 5 bases and the J gene lost 0 bases, with 14 bases spanning the gap. The length of the CDR3 is 16 residues. Here the CDR3 reads CASSGSHPVSGNTIYF. The CDR3 DNA reads TGCGCCAGCAGCGGGTCCCATCCCGTCTCTGGAAACACCATATATTTT.

This clonotype was observed a few times. This chain links TRBV30 with TRBJ1-5; TRBD1 matches at 8 bases. Germline trimming cut 2 bases from V and 1 base from J; bases unmatched to any gene: 4. The germline V gene has CDR1 GTSNPN and CDR2 SVGIG (reference sequence). The length of the CDR3 is 15 residues. CDR3 amino acids: CAWSQRTGSNQPQHF. CDR3 nucleotides: TGTGCCTGGAGTCAACGGACAGGGAGCAATCAGCCCCAGCATTTT.

The rearrangement joins TRBV5-1 to TRBJ2-7; 7 bases line up with TRBD1. Germline loops: CDR1 SGHRS, CDR2 YFSETQ. J gave up 0 bases and V 7 bases, and 7 bases lay outside the gene matches. The CDR3 has 14 amino acids. The CDR3 DNA reads TGCGCCAGCCCGTCTTACAGGGGCTCCTACGAGCAGTACTTC. It translates to CASPSYRGSYEQYF.

In its sample, this clonotype was seen a few times. The chain joins TRBV20-1 to TRBJ1-2, with a weak D call TRBD1 (6 bases). Trimming pared 0 bases from V and 3 bases from J, leaving 11 bases between. Germline CDR1 reads DFQATT; CDR2 reads SNEGSKA (reference sequence). CDR3 length: 14 amino acids. The CDR3 nucleotides read TGCAGTGCTAGAGAACAGGGTCGTTACTATGGCTACACCTTC. Amino acid sequence: CSAREQGRYYGYTF.

In this sample, this clonotype turned up many times. This chain links TRBV30 with TRBJ1-5; perhaps TRBD1 as D (5 bases). The CDR3 extends over 14 amino acids. Trimming stripped 0 bases from V and 3 bases from J, with 9 bases between. Germline CDR1 and CDR2: GTSNPN and SVGIG (reference sequence). The CDR3 DNA reads TGTGCCTGGAGTGTGGGGGGAACCAATCAGCCCCAGCATTTT. Translating gives CAWSVGGTNQPQHF.

J is TRBJ2-3 and V is TRBV20-1; D is perhaps TRBD1 or TRBD2 (5 bases each). The ends were cut back, 6 bases at V and 2 bases at J, with 12 bases in the middle. The CDR3 totals 13 residues. Germline CDR1 DFQATT, CDR2 SNEGSKA (reference sequence). CDR3 amino acids: CSAPGRNTDTQYF. Written as DNA, the CDR3 is TGCAGTGCGCCGGGGCGAAACACAGATACGCAGTATTTT.

The chain recombines TRBV9 with TRBJ2-7; D may be TRBD1 (6 bases). The length of the CDR3 is 13 residues. Trimming cost V 2 bases and J 6 bases, with 12 bases left between them. Germline V gene lookup returns CDR1 SGDLS and CDR2 YYNGEE. CDR3 DNA sequence: TGTGCCAGCAGCGTCGGGACATTCACCGAGCAGTACTTC. This translates into CASSVGTFTEQYF.

The chain couples TRBV28 to TRBJ1-5; TRBD1 is a possible D gene (6 bases). Trimming stripped 6 bases from V and 9 bases from J, with 9 bases between. Germline V gene lookup returns CDR1 MDHEN and CDR2 SYDVKM. The CDR3 runs 11 residues. The DNA of the CDR3 is TGTGCCAGCAGCATACAGGGGCCCCAGCATTTT. Its protein product is CASSIQGPQHF. The full variable domain, with the rest looked up from reference TRBV28 and TRBJ1-5, is DVKVTQSSRYLVKRTGEKVFLECVQDMDHENMFWYRQDPGLGLRLIYFSYDVKMKEKGDIPEGYSVSREKKERFSLILESASTNQTSMYLCASSIQGPQHFGDGTRLSIL.

This clonotype was detected only a few times. CDR3 loop: CASSPVGRNYGYTF. CDR3 in DNA: TGTGCCAGCAGCCCCGTAGGACGGAACTATGGCTACACCTTC. The rearrangement joins TRBV7-9 to TRBJ1-2; D unclear. CDR1 is SEHNR and CDR2 is FQNEAQ in the germline V gene (reference sequence). There are 14 residues in the CDR3. V lost 5 bases and J 2 bases, leaving 12 bases between the germline ends.

The V and J genes are TRBV7-2 and TRBJ1-5; 8 nucleotides line up with TRBD1. Germline values: CDR1 SGHTA, CDR2 FQGNSA. The CDR3 has 13 residues. Losses at the gene ends were 5 bases for V and 7 bases for J; bases not matched to a gene: 4. The CDR3 reads CASSSDRGQPQHF. CDR3 DNA sequence: TGTGCCAGCAGCAGCGACAGGGGCCAGCCCCAGCATTTT.

This clonotype was counted a few times. This sequence joins TRBV3-1 and TRBJ2-7; TRBD2 aligns across 9 bases. This CDR3 spans 15 amino acids. Germline assignment: CDR1 LGHDT and CDR2 YNNKEL (reference sequence). With 4 bases clipped from V and 3 bases from J, the junction kept 7 bases outside the gene matches. Here the CDR3 reads CASSLLAGLNYEQYF. CDR3 sequence (DNA): TGTGCCAGCAGCCTTCTAGCGGGACTAAACTACGAGCAGTACTTC.

The table lists this clonotype with a count of one. Compared with germline, one end of the junction differs, possibly owing to a read error. The chain links TRBV12-3 or TRBV12-4 to TRBJ1-2, with D unclear. The CDR3 spans 13 residues. The CDR3 DNA reads as TGTGCCAGCAGCTACGGAGTCAACTATGGCTTCACCTTC. Protein sequence: CASSYGVNYGFTF.

The rearrangement uses TRBV7-2 and TRBJ1-6; no reliable D call. This CDR3 has 16 amino acids. Looked up from germline, CDR1 is SGHTA and CDR2 is FQGNSA. The germline V and J ends were trimmed by 5 bases and 8 bases, with 19 bases remaining between them. Here the CDR3 reads CASSPQRTWMDSPLHF. The CDR3 nucleotides are TGTGCCAGCAGCCCACAGCGGACCTGGATGGATTCACCCCTCCACTTT.

V usage is TRBV6-5 and J usage is TRBJ1-6; TRBD1 agrees at 7 bases. The CDR3 has 17 amino acids. The V segment lost 2 bases and the J segment 4 bases; nucleotides outside the gene matches: 8. The germline CDR1 and CDR2 sequences are MNHEY and SVGAGI. In DNA, the CDR3 is TGTGCCAGCAGTTACGTCAGAGGGGGCTATTATAATTCACCCCTCCACTTT. This sequence encodes CASSYVRGGYYNSPLHF.

The CDR3 DNA is TGTGCCAGCACTCCCTGGGGGGGAACTGAAAAACTGTTTTTT. It yields the protein CASTPWGGTEKLFF. The chain combines TRBV6-1 with TRBJ1-4; TRBD1 is a possible D gene (5 bases). Germline lookup yields CDR1 MNHNS and CDR2 SASEGT. This CDR3 is built from 14 residues. With 7 bases removed from V and 7 bases from J, the gap between germline ends came to 16 bases.

Concerning this clonotype itself: An end of the junction differs from the germline gene, which may be a read error. V and J are TRBV20-1 and TRBJ2-7, with D possibly TRBD1 on 6 matching bases. CDR1 and CDR2 (germline): DFQATT, SNEGSKA (reference sequence). The CDR3 runs to 13 residues. The CDR3 is CSATTGINYEHYF. The CDR3 DNA is TGCAGTGCTACGACAGGAATAAACTACGAGCACTACTTC.

The chain joins TRBV7-3 to TRBJ1-1; D gene ambiguous. The ends were cut back, 9 bases at V and 11 bases at J, with 13 bases in the middle. In germline, CDR1 is SGHTA, CDR2 FQGTGA. This CDR3 is 10 amino acids long. The CDR3 sequence is CARRKDSAFF. The CDR3 DNA follows: TGTGCCAGGCGAAAGGACTCGGCTTTCTTT. Filled out from reference TRBV7-3 and TRBJ1-1, the complete variable domain reads GAGVSQTPSNKVTEKGKYVELRCDPISGHTALYWYRQSLGQGPEFLIYFQGTGAADDSGLPNDRFFAVRPEGSVSTLKIQRTERGDSAVYLCARRKDSAFFGQGTRLTVV.

The chain couples TRBV5-1 to TRBJ1-3; no clear D. Trimming removed 2 bases at V and 1 base at J, with 7 bases between. The CDR3 covers 14 residues. The V gene's germline CDR1 is SGHRS and CDR2 YFSETQ. The CDR3 spells CASSLSQSGNTIYF. The CDR3 DNA sequence: TGCGCCAGCAGCTTAAGCCAATCTGGAAACACCATATATTTT.

The chain combines TRBV20-1 with TRBJ2-7; TRBD1 is a possible D gene (6 bases). With 4 bases removed from V and 1 base from J, the gap between germline ends came to 11 bases. The CDR3 runs 13 residues. CDR1 and CDR2 (germline): DFQATT, SNEGSKA (reference sequence). The CDR3, as DNA: TGCAGTGCTAAGCCGGGACATTCCTACGAGCAGTACTTC. Amino acid sequence: CSAKPGHSYEQYF.

This chain uses TRBV20-1 with TRBJ1-5; D perhaps matches TRBD1 (5 bases). Deletions cut 6 bases from V and 5 bases from J, with 14 bases between. The CDR3 is made up of 13 amino acids. Germline V gives CDR1 DFQATT, CDR2 SNEGSKA (reference sequence). CDR3 amino acids: CSALFDSDQPQHF. CDR3 sequence (DNA): TGCAGTGCCCTATTTGACAGCGATCAGCCCCAGCATTTT.

The chain couples TRBV29-1 to TRBJ2-1; 7 bases align to TRBD2. Unmatched junction bases numbered 8, after V lost 3 bases and J lost 3 bases. The CDR3 is 15 residues long. The germline V gene has CDR1 SQVTM and CDR2 ANQGSEA. The CDR3 here is CSVERREIDYNEQFF. CDR3 DNA: TGCAGCGTTGAGAGGCGGGAGATAGACTACAATGAGCAGTTCTTC.

Written as DNA, the CDR3 is TGTGCCAGCAGATCCGAGACAGGGGATTTTGGCTACACCTTC. This gives the protein CASRSETGDFGYTF. The chain combines TRBV27 with TRBJ1-2; 8 nucleotides align to TRBD1. This CDR3 comprises 14 residues. The trim removed 6 bases at V and 7 bases at J, leaving 10 bases unmatched. Germline V lookup: CDR1 MNHEY, CDR2 SMNVEV (reference sequence).

This chain uses TRBV16 with TRBJ1-1; D not certain. This CDR3 comprises 12 residues. Trimming took off 3 bases at V and 5 bases at J, with 7 bases between the two ends. Germline V gene lookup returns CDR1 KGHSY and CDR2 FQNENV. CDR3 sequence reads: CASSHRGTEAFF. The DNA of the CDR3 is TGTGCCAGCAGCCATCGGGGTACTGAAGCTTTCTTT.

V and J are TRBV7-2 and TRBJ2-1; TRBD1 agrees at 9 bases. The CDR3 loop spans 16 amino acids. The V and J ends lost 2 bases and 7 bases, in that order; junction bases with no gene match: 9. Per germline, CDR1 SGHTA and CDR2 FQGNSA. In DNA, the CDR3 is TGTGCCAGCAGCTTATCCCCGGGACAGGGACGGAATGAGCAGTTCTTC. Its protein is CASSLSPGQGRNEQFF.